Listed below are T cell receptor beta chains from one sample, sequenced in a study of cytomegalovirus exposure and HLA in healthy donors. Repertoires were generated with immunoSEQ multiplex PCR, while TCRdb's copy carries only in-frame clones and drops some. The sample lists 120,000 to 150,000 clones, approximately 90% occurring once. Sequencing used PBMCs. Receptors were obtained from a man between 18 and 35 years old in good health and CMV-seronegative. The CDR3 runs from the conserved cysteine through the conserved F or W. The D gene is left open where the match is weak. For some rows the clone size is stated as once, few or many, or as a class when expanded; others skip it.

cdr3_aa	cdr3_nt	cdr3_length	clone_size	v_call	j_call	d_call
CASSRLAENTGELFF	TGTGCCAGCAGCCGACTAGCGGAGAACACCGGGGAGCTGTTTTTT	15	once	TRBV11-3	TRBJ2-2	TRBD2
CASSWAGRSNEQFF	TGTGCCAGCAGTTGGGCGGGTCGAAGCAATGAGCAGTTCTTC	14	.	TRBV6-5	TRBJ2-1	.
CASSPGAGYNSPLHF	TGTGCCAGCAGTCCGGGAGCTGGGTATAATTCACCCCTCCACTTT	15	.	TRBV2	TRBJ1-6	.
CASSPGTSGSVEQFF	TGTGCCAGCAGTCCCGGGACTAGCGGGAGTGTTGAGCAGTTCTTC	15	.	TRBV27	TRBJ2-1	TRBD2
CASSPTPGQGSHEQYF	TGTGCCAGCAGCCCCACCCCGGGACAGGGGAGCCACGAGCAGTACTTC	16	.	TRBV7-9	TRBJ2-7	TRBD1
CASRGQGAQPQHF	TGTGCCAGCAGGGGACAGGGGGCTCAGCCCCAGCATTTT	13	.	TRBV2	TRBJ1-5	TRBD1
CASSQDRGHGTDTQYF	TGCGCCAGCAGCCAAGACAGGGGGCATGGCACAGATACGCAGTATTTT	16	few	TRBV4-3	TRBJ2-3	TRBD1
CASSLQGISYEQYF	TGTGCCAGCAGCCTACAGGGAATATCCTACGAGCAGTACTTC	14	few	TRBV4-2	TRBJ2-7	.
CASGLERDLSGHLNTEAFF	TGTGCTAGTGGTTTGGAAAGGGATCTCTCGGGACACCTGAACACTGAAGCTTTCTTT	19	.	TRBV12-5	TRBJ1-1	.
CASSRESGKSNQPQHF	TGTGCCAGCAGTCGAGAGTCAGGGAAGAGCAATCAGCCCCAGCATTTT	16	.	TRBV28	TRBJ1-5	.
CASSTGTSGQETQYF	TGTGCCAGCAGTACCGGGACTAGCGGGCAAGAGACCCAGTACTTC	15	.	TRBV5-4	TRBJ2-5	TRBD2
CASRPDRVGYEQYF	TGCGCCAGCAGACCCGACAGGGTTGGCTACGAGCAGTACTTC	14	.	TRBV5-1	TRBJ2-7	TRBD1
CASSYQGRALLDTQYF	TGCGCCAGCAGCTATCAAGGGCGGGCCCTATTAGATACGCAGTATTTT	16	.	TRBV5-1	TRBJ2-3	.
CASSRGLAGGLTDTQYF	TGCGCCAGCAGCAGGGGACTAGCGGGGGGGCTGACAGATACGCAGTATTTT	17	.	TRBV5-1	TRBJ2-3	TRBD2
CASSLVGTTGNVVTEAFF	TGTGCCAGCAGCTTAGTAGGGACGACAGGGAATGTTGTTACTGAAGCTTTCTTT	18	.	TRBV7-2	TRBJ1-1	TRBD1
CASSYSGGADQPQHF	TGTGCCAGCAGTTACTCAGGGGGGGCCGATCAGCCCCAGCATTTT	15	.	TRBV6-5	TRBJ1-5	.
CASSLVRGPQHF	TGTGCCAGCAGCTTGGTTCGAGGGCCCCAGCATTTT	12	.	TRBV5-6	TRBJ1-5	.
CASRAVQGVVNEKLFF	TGTGCCAGCAGGGCAGTACAGGGAGTGGTTAATGAAAAACTGTTTTTT	16	once	TRBV27	TRBJ1-4	.
CASSPPTGSFGYTF	TGTGCCAGCAGCCCACCGACAGGGTCCTTTGGCTACACCTTC	14	few	TRBV7-9	TRBJ1-2	TRBD1
CASSLDRDRSNQPQHF	TGTGCCAGCAGCTTAGACCGGGACAGGAGCAATCAGCCCCAGCATTTT	16	.	TRBV7-9	TRBJ1-5	TRBD1
CASSQDQGSGNTIYF	TGCGCCAGCAGCCAAGACCAGGGGAGTGGAAACACCATATATTTT	15	.	TRBV4-1	TRBJ1-3	.
CASSKQGFSGNTIYF	TGTGCCAGCAGCAAACAGGGGTTCTCTGGAAACACCATATATTTT	15	.	TRBV7-9	TRBJ1-3	TRBD1
CASSLGHHSGANVLTF	TGCGCCAGCAGCTTGGGGCACCACTCTGGGGCCAACGTCCTGACTTTC	16	.	TRBV5-1	TRBJ2-6	.
CASSWGRGQGTEAFF	TGTGCCAGCAGCTGGGGCAGGGGGCAGGGAACTGAAGCTTTCTTT	15	.	TRBV5-4	TRBJ1-1	TRBD1
CASSEEGGSSYEQYF	TGTGCCAGCAGTGAAGAGGGAGGCAGCTCCTACGAGCAGTACTTC	15	.	TRBV6-1	TRBJ2-7	.
CASSLGGRRGNEKLFF	TGCGCCAGCAGCTTGGGGGGGCGCAGAGGTAATGAAAAACTGTTTTTT	16	.	TRBV5-1	TRBJ1-4	.
CASSDPSSGGYNEQFF	TGTGCCAGCAGTGATCCCTCTAGCGGGGGTTACAATGAGCAGTTCTTC	16	.	TRBV25-1	TRBJ2-1	TRBD2
CASSPWAGPNTEAFF	TGTGCCAGCAGCCCCTGGGCAGGGCCGAACACTGAAGCTTTCTTT	15	.	TRBV5-4	TRBJ1-1	.
CASGFPTSSYNEQFF	TGTGCTAGTGGTTTTCCTACGAGCTCCTACAATGAGCAGTTCTTC	15	.	TRBV12-5	TRBJ2-1	.
CASSLDPSNTGELFF	TGTGCCAGCAGCTTAGATCCGTCGAACACCGGGGAGCTGTTTTTT	15	.	TRBV11-3	TRBJ2-2	.
CASSGKTGDYNEQFF	TGTGCCAGTAGTGGAAAGACAGGGGACTACAATGAGCAGTTCTTC	15	.	TRBV19	TRBJ2-1	TRBD1